The entry that follows covers one T cell receptor (beta chain) sequence. Here immunoSEQ multiplex PCR was the method, and the copy in TCRdb shows in-frame clones only, minus some. This repertoire shows some 160,000 clones, under 95% found once; its top ten account for about 2.3%. The V and J ends lost 9 bases and 5 bases respectively, with 17 bases between them. CDR1 and CDR2 (germline): SGHRS, YFSETQ. The CDR3 is 13 amino acids. The source of the sample is a study of blood T cell repertoires in COVID-19. This chain links TRBV5-1 with TRBJ2-5; D possibly corresponds to TRBD1 (6 bases). Sequencing was carried out using peripheral blood. This clonotype was sampled from a man between 18 and 35 years old with acute or convalescent COVID-19. The CDR3 DNA reads TGCGCCACCGACCAGGGGTCCTTGGAGACCCAGTACTTC. This codes for CATDQGSLETQYF.